These 21 T cell receptor beta chains came from one sample sequenced in a study of T-cell reconstitution after alpha-beta-depleted transplantation in children. Unique molecular identifiers tagged the TCRbeta library. Each CDR3 protein gets one entry after TCRdb re-called the PCR reads with MiXCR. The sample holds 90,000 to 120,000 distinct CDR3 sequences, about 6% seen once. Here the sequenced sample was PBMCs, mostly from graft donor cells, taken 360 days after TCRalphabeta/CD19-depleted stem cell transplant. These receptors all stem from a male patient between 2 and 9 years old who had a stem cell transplant for acute lymphoblastic leukemia, so the T cells may come from the graft donor.

This clonotype has ten or more counts. V and J are TRBV7-9 and TRBJ2-1, with TRBD2 matching over 9 bases. This CDR3 has 14 residues. Germline V gene lookup returns CDR1 SEHNR and CDR2 FQNEAQ (reference sequence). V was pared by 6 bases and J by 5 bases, with 5 bases of the junction left unmatched. The CDR3 loop is CASRPSGINNEQFF. The CDR3, as DNA: TGTGCCAGCAGACCTAGCGGGATCAACAATGAGCAGTTCTTC.

There are many counts of this clonotype. The chain employs TRBV6-5 and TRBJ2-1; 8 nucleotides line up with TRBD2. The germline V gene has CDR1 MNHEY and CDR2 SVGAGI. J lost 9 bases, V lost 0 bases, and 7 bases had no gene match. The CDR3 loop spans 15 amino acids. CDR3 loop: CASSYSERTSPEQFF. CDR3 bases: TGTGCCAGCAGTTACTCTGAAAGGACTAGCCCTGAGCAGTTCTTC.

This clonotype was counted at least ten times. Written as DNA, the CDR3 is TGTGCCAGCAGTCGTGAATGGGGGACAGGGGGGACCGGGGAGCTGTTTTTT. Protein: CASSREWGTGGTGELFF. V is TRBV9 and J is TRBJ2-2, with 11 bases fitting TRBD1. The CDR3 totals 17 residues. Germline CDR1 SGDLS, CDR2 YYNGEE. V was pared by 5 bases and J by 5 bases, with 11 bases of the junction left unmatched.

This clonotype has a count of ten or more. As DNA, the CDR3 is TGTGCCAGCAGTTCGGGACCCCTCCACTCCGAAGCTTTCTTT. It codes for CASSSGPLHSEAFF. J is TRBJ1-1 and V is TRBV6-2 or TRBV6-3, with a tentative D call TRBD1 (5 bases). This CDR3 has 14 residues. Trimming shortened V by 4 bases and J by 8 bases, and 17 bases separated the two germline ends. The germline V gene has CDR1 MNHEY and CDR2 SVGEGT.

This clonotype was seen a handful of times. The V and J genes are TRBV4-2 and TRBJ1-1, with no clear D. The CDR3 spans 12 residues. V was trimmed by 2 bases and J by 2 bases, leaving 3 bases between them. CDR1 LGHNA and CDR2 YNFKEQ come from the germline V gene. CDR3 amino acids: CASSQKNTEAFF. CDR3 in DNA: TGTGCCAGCAGCCAAAAAAACACTGAAGCTTTCTTT.

This clonotype was seen repeatedly, ten times or more. This chain connects TRBV24-1 to TRBJ2-1; TRBD2 matches 7 bases. Per germline, CDR1 KGHDR and CDR2 SFDVKD. The CDR3 has 14 residues. With 4 bases clipped from V and 6 bases from J, the junction kept 5 bases outside the gene matches. The CDR3 coding sequence is TGTGCCACCAGTGAATCCGGGACTACCAATGAGCAGTTCTTC. Encoded protein: CATSESGTTNEQFF.

Ten or more counts support this clonotype. The chain recombines TRBV28 with TRBJ1-2, with TRBD1 as a possible D gene (6 bases). The CDR3 extends over 13 amino acids. Trimming pared 4 bases from V and 10 bases from J, leaving 16 bases between. The germline CDR1 and CDR2 sequences are MDHEN and SYDVKM. The chain's CDR3 is CASSWDIYRLYTF. CDR3 in DNA: TGTGCCAGCAGTTGGGACATTTATAGGCTCTACACCTTC.

This clonotype was counted a few times. The V call is TRBV3-1, the J call TRBJ2-7; D is perhaps TRBD2 (6 bases). V dropped 2 bases and J dropped 5 bases, with 7 bases sitting between them. The CDR3 spans 12 residues. Germline V gene data show CDR1 as LGHDT and CDR2 as YNNKEL (reference sequence). In nucleotides, the CDR3 is TGTGCCAGCAGCCAACGCGGGAACGAGCAGTACTTC. This sequence encodes CASSQRGNEQYF.

This clonotype showed up many times. This sequence joins TRBV2 and TRBJ2-4, with D possibly matching TRBD2 (6 bases). Trimming shortened V by 10 bases and J by 5 bases, and 12 bases separated the two germline ends. Per the germline V gene, CDR1 is SNHLY and CDR2 is FYNNEI. The CDR3 totals 12 residues. CDR3: CATGRRENIQYF. DNA for the CDR3: TGTGCCACCGGGAGAAGGGAAAACATTCAGTACTTC.

Ten or more counts support this clonotype. This chain uses TRBV5-1 with TRBJ1-1; D gene ambiguous. The CDR3 sequence is 13 residues long. V was cut by 2 bases and J by 4 bases, with 9 bases left in between. CDR1 SGHRS and CDR2 YFSETQ come from the germline V gene. The CDR3 here is CASSFPSSTEAFF. CDR3 DNA: TGCGCCAGCAGCTTTCCCAGCAGCACTGAAGCTTTCTTT.

Many counts were recorded for this clonotype. The V call is TRBV5-1, the J call TRBJ2-7, with no clear D. The CDR3 is 14 residues long. Germline loops: CDR1 SGHRS, CDR2 YFSETQ. V dropped 4 bases and J dropped 1 base, with 12 bases sitting between them. CDR3: CASSPRWNSYEQYF. The CDR3 nucleotides are TGCGCCAGCAGCCCACGGTGGAATTCCTACGAGCAGTACTTC.

There are many counts of this clonotype. The V and J genes are TRBV24-1 and TRBJ2-3; D is unclear. The CDR3 runs to 15 residues. The germline V gene has CDR1 KGHDR and CDR2 SFDVKD. The V end lost 5 bases, the J end lost 6 bases, and 17 bases lay between the germline ends. Written as DNA, the CDR3 is TGTGCCACCAGTGGGGCACCCCCTGAGGTTGATACGCAGTATTTT. Translation gives CATSGAPPEVDTQYF.

Many counts were recorded for this clonotype. This chain connects TRBV19 to TRBJ2-1; D gene unclear. Per germline, CDR1 LNHDA and CDR2 SQIVND (reference sequence). V was clipped by 3 bases and J by 2 bases, with 2 bases between them. This CDR3 has 12 amino acids. CDR3 protein: CASSIAYNEQFF. In DNA form, the CDR3 reads TGTGCCAGTAGTATCGCCTACAATGAGCAGTTCTTC.

This clonotype was counted at least ten times. The chain couples TRBV12-3 or TRBV12-4 to TRBJ2-3, with D unclear. This CDR3 is 14 amino acids long. Trimming cost V 7 bases and J 3 bases, with 14 bases left between them. This chain's CDR3 is CASTPEQRTDTQYF. CDR3 bases: TGTGCCAGCACCCCAGAGCAGAGAACAGATACGCAGTATTTT.

This clonotype was recorded a few times. This chain joins TRBV28 and TRBJ2-2, with a weak D call TRBD2 (5 bases). The V gene's germline CDR1 is MDHEN and CDR2 SYDVKM. The CDR3 is made up of 17 amino acids. Between the trimmed V and J ends, which lost 4 bases and 2 bases, there was a span of 17 bases. The CDR3 coding sequence is TGTGCCAGCAGTTGGGTTGGTGGGAGTAGAAACACCGGGGAGCTGTTTTTT. Its protein product is CASSWVGGSRNTGELFF.

V and J are TRBV24-1 and TRBJ1-2; TRBD1 matches 7 bases. CDR1 KGHDR and CDR2 SFDVKD come from the germline V gene. This CDR3 contains 12 residues. V gave up 8 bases and J gave up 6 bases; unmatched junction bases: 5. CDR3 nucleotides: TGTGCCACCAAAGGGAGGGGGCATGGCTACACCTTC. Translated: CATKGRGHGYTF.

At least ten counts were recorded for this clonotype. This chain uses TRBV5-1 with TRBJ1-6, with D maybe TRBD1 (6 bases). The CDR3 runs to 16 residues. The V and J ends lost 2 bases and 0 bases respectively, with 9 bases between them. Germline V gene sequence: CDR1 SGHRS, CDR2 YFSETQ. CDR3 nucleotide sequence: TGCGCCAGCAGCTTTACAGGGAGCTCCTATAATTCACCCCTCCACTTT. Amino acid sequence: CASSFTGSSYNSPLHF.

This clonotype was counted many times. The chain couples TRBV7-9 to TRBJ2-6; the match to TRBD2 covers 8 bases. The V and J ends lost 2 bases and 0 bases, in that order; junction bases with no gene match: 3. This CDR3 is built from 17 residues. CDR1 and CDR2 from the germline V gene are SEHNR and FQNEAQ (reference sequence). CDR3 protein: CASSLLGRASGANVLTF. The CDR3, as DNA: TGTGCCAGCAGCTTACTCGGGAGGGCCTCTGGGGCCAACGTCCTGACTTTC.

The V call is TRBV19, the J call TRBJ1-1; D may be TRBD1 (6 bases). The CDR3 totals 14 residues. Germline CDR1 LNHDA, CDR2 SQIVND (reference sequence). Trimming cost V 3 bases and J 0 bases, with 8 bases left between them. The CDR3 nucleotides read TGTGCCAGTAGTATGGGGACAATGAACACTGAAGCTTTCTTT. It specifies CASSMGTMNTEAFF.

This clonotype was detected many times. The chain couples TRBV4-2 to TRBJ1-1; TRBD1 matches 8 bases. Germline V gene sequence: CDR1 LGHNA, CDR2 YNFKEQ. This CDR3 comprises 13 residues. V lost 8 bases, J lost 5 bases, and 7 bases stayed unmatched. The CDR3 spells CASGTGGMTEAFF. The CDR3 DNA follows: TGTGCCAGCGGAACAGGGGGGATGACTGAAGCTTTCTTT.

V usage is TRBV10-1 and J usage is TRBJ2-3, with 7 bases aligning to TRBD1. Germline-derived CDR1 and CDR2 are WNHNN and SYGVQD (reference sequence). This CDR3 has 17 residues. The V segment lost 1 base and the J segment 2 bases; nucleotides outside the gene matches: 9. CDR3 region: CASSEFPRDSYTDTQYF. For the CDR3, the DNA is TGCGCCAGCAGTGAGTTCCCTAGGGACAGCTACACAGATACGCAGTATTTT.